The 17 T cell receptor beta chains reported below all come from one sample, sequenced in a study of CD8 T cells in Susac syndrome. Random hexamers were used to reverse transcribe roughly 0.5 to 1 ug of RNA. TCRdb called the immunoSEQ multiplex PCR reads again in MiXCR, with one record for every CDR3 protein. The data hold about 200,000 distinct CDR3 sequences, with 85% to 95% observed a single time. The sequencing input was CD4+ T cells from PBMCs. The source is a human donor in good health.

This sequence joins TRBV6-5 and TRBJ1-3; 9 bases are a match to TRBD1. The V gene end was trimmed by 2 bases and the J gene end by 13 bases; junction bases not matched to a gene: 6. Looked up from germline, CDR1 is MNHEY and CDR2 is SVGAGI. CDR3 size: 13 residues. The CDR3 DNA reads TGTGCCAGCAGTTACGGACAGGGGAACTGGATATATTTT. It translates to CASSYGQGNWIYF.

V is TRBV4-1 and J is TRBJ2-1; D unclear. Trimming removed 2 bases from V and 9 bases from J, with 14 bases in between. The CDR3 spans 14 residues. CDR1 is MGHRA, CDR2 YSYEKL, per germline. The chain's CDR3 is CASSQLFWASEQFF. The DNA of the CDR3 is TGCGCCAGCAGCCAACTCTTCTGGGCTTCTGAGCAGTTCTTC.

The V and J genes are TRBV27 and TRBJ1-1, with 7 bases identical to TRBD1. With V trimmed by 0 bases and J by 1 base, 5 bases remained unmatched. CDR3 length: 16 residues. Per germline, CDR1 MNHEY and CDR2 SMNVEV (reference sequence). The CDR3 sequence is CASSLSKQGRNTEAFF. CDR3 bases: TGTGCCAGCAGTTTATCGAAACAGGGGAGGAACACTGAAGCTTTCTTT.

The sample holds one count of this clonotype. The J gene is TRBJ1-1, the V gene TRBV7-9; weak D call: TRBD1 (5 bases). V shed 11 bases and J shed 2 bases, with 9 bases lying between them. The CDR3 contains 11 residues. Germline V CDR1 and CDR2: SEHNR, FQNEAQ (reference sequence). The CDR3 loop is CAGTPNTEAFF. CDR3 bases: TGTGCCGGGACTCCAAACACTGAAGCTTTCTTT.

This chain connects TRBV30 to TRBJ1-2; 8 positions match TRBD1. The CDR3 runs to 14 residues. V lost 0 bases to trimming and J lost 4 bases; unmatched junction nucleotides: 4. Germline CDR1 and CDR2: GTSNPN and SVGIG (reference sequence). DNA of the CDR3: TGTGCCTGGAGTGTACAGGGGGTCCCCTATGGCTACACCTTC. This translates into CAWSVQGVPYGYTF.

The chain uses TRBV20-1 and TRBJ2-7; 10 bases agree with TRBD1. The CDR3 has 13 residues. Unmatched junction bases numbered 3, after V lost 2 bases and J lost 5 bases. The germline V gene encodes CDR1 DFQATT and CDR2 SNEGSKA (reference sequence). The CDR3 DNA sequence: TGCAGTGCTAGATTAGGACAGGGGGACGAGCAGTACTTC. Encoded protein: CSARLGQGDEQYF.

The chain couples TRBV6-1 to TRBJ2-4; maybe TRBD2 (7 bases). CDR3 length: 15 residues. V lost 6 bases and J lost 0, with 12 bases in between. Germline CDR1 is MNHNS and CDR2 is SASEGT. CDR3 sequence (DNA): TGTGCCAGCAGGGACGGGGGGCTAGCCAAAAACATTCAGTACTTC. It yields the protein CASRDGGLAKNIQYF.

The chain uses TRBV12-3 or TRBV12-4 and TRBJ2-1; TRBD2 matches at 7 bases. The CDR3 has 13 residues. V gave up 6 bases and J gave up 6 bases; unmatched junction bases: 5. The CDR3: CASSRAGSNEQFF. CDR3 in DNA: TGTGCCAGCAGCCGAGCGGGGAGCAATGAGCAGTTCTTC.

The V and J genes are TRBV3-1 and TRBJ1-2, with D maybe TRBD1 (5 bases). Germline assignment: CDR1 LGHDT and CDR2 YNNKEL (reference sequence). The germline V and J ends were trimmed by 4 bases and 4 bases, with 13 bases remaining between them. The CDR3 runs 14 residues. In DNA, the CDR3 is TGTGCCAGCAGCCTCGGCAGGGCCACCTATGGCTACACCTTC. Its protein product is CASSLGRATYGYTF. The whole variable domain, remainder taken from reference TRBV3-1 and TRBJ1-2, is DTAVSQTPKYLVTQMGNDKSIKCEQNLGHDTMYWYKQDSKKFLKIMFSYNNKELIINETVPNRFSPKSPDKAHLNLHINSLELGDSAVYFCASSLGRATYGYTFGSGTRLTVV.

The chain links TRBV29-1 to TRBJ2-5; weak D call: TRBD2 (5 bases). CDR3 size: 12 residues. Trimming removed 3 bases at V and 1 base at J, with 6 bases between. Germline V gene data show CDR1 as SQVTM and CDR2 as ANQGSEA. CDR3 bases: TGCAGCGTTGATGAGGGCCAAGAGACCCAGTACTTC. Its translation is CSVDEGQETQYF.

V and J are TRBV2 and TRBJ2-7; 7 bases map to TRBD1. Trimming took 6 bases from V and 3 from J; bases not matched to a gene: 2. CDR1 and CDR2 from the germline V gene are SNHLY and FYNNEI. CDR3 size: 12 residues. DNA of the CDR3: TGTGCCAGCAGGGGGGACAGCTACGAGCAGTACTTC. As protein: CASRGDSYEQYF.

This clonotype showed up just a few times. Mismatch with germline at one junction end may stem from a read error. DNA for the CDR3: TGTGCCAGCCGCCAGGGGAACACTGAAGCTTTCTTT. It codes for CASRQGNTEAFF. The chain combines TRBV3-1 with TRBJ1-1; D perhaps matches TRBD1 (5 bases). Germline V lookup: CDR1 LGHDT, CDR2 YNNKEL (reference sequence). The CDR3 totals 12 residues.

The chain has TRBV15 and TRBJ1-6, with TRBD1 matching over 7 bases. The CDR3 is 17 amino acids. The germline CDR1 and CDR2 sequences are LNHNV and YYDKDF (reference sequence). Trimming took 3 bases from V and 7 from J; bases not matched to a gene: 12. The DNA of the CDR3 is TGTGCCACCAGCAGGGATTACAGGGGAGGCGGCAATTCACCCCTCCACTTT. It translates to CATSRDYRGGGNSPLHF.

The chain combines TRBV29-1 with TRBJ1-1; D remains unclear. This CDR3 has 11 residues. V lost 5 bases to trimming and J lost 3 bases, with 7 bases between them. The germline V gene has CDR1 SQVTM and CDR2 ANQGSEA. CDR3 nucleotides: TGCAGCGTTTTTGAAGACACTGAAGCTTTCTTT. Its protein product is CSVFEDTEAFF.

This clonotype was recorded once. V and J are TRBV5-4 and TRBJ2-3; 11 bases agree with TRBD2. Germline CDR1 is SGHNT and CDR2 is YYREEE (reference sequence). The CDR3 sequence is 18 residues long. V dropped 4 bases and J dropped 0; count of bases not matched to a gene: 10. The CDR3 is CASSPRGLAAPSTDTQYF. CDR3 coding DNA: TGTGCCAGCAGCCCGCGGGGACTAGCGGCCCCTAGCACAGATACGCAGTATTTT.

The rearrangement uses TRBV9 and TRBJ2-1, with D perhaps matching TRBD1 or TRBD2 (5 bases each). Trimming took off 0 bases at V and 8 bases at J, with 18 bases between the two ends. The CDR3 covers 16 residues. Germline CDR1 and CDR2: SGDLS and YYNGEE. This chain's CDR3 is CASSVDVGARRYEQFF. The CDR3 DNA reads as TGTGCCAGCAGCGTAGACGTCGGGGCGCGGAGGTATGAGCAGTTCTTC. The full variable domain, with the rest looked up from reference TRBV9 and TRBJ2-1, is DSGVTQTPKHLITATGQRVTLRCSPRSGDLSVYWYQQSLDQGLQFLIQYYNGEERAKGNILERFSAQQFPDLHSELNLSSLELGDSALYFCASSVDVGARRYEQFFGPGTRLTVL.

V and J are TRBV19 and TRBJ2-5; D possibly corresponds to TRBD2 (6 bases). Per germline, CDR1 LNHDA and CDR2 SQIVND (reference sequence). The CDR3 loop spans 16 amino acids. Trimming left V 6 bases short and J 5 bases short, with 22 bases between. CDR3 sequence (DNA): TGTGCCAGTAGGCCCTCCTGGCAGGGACTTGGGGAGACCCAGTACTTC. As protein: CASRPSWQGLGETQYF. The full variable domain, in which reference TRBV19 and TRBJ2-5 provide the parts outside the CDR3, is DGGITQSPKYLFRKEGQNVTLSCEQNLNHDAMYWYRQDPGQGLRLIYYSQIVNDFQKGDIAEGYSVSREKKESFPLTVTSAQKNPTAFYLCASRPSWQGLGETQYFGPGTRLLVL.